These T cell receptor beta chains were read from a single sample in a study of shared clonotypes between healthy human individuals. The assay was immunoSEQ multiplex PCR, and TCRdb's table has in-frame clones only and misses some. The repertoire holds about 650,000 clones, with roughly 95% as singletons. Material for sequencing was naive CD8+ T cells sorted from blood. The receptors stem from a woman aged 25 to 39 in good health. Both conserved end residues are part of each CDR3. A D gene is named only where the DNA matches it firmly. Rows may omit the clone size; those that give it use once, few, many or a size class.

>TRBD1|TRBJ2-7|NA|TRBV27
TGTGCCAGCAGTTTATTCCAGGGGGTCCACGAGCAGTACTTC
CASSLFQGVHEQYF
>NA|TRBJ2-7|NA|TRBV2
TGTGCCAGCAGTGAAGTCGGGGGGCGTTCGTCCTACGAGCAGTACTTC
CASSEVGGRSSYEQYF
>NA|TRBJ2-5|NA|TRBV5-5
TGTGCCAGCAGCTTAATCTTCTGGGACATCCAAGAGACCCAGTACTTC
CASSLIFWDIQETQYF
>NA|TRBJ2-5|NA|TRBV5-1
TGCGCCAGCAGCTTCGGGGGCAGAAGAGAGACCCAGTACTTC
CASSFGGRRETQYF
>NA|TRBJ2-3|NA|TRBV28
TGTGCCAGCAGCCGTATGATCTTGAGGGACCCTAGCACAGATACGCAGTATTTT
CASSRMILRDPSTDTQYF
>NA|TRBJ1-2|once|TRBV7-3
TGTGCCAGCAGCCCAGGTGGGGATTATGGCTACACCTTC
CASSPGGDYGYTF
>NA|TRBJ2-7|NA|TRBV7-9
TGTGCCAGCAGCTCAAATCTCTACGAGCAGTACTTC
CASSSNLYEQYF
>NA|TRBJ1-1|NA|TRBV6-5
TGTGCCAGCAGTTACGTTGGCCCCGAATCTTTCTTT
CASSYVGPESFF
>NA|TRBJ1-5|NA|TRBV28
TGTGCCAGTTCTCTTGGGGGGCAGGGCAATCAGCCCCAGCATTTT
CASSLGGQGNQPQHF
>NA|TRBJ1-3|NA|TRBV10-2
TGCGCCAGCAGTGAGGACCTCTGGGGCCACGTAAACACCATATATTTT
CASSEDLWGHVNTIYF
>TRBD2|TRBJ2-7|NA|TRBV29-1
TGCAGCGTTGAACTCCTAGCGGGCTACGAGCAGTACTTC
CSVELLAGYEQYF
>NA|TRBJ2-7|NA|TRBV10-2
TGCGCCAGCAGTGACATCCTCTCCTTCTACGAGCAGTACTTC
CASSDILSFYEQYF
>TRBD1|TRBJ2-3|NA|TRBV6-1
TGTGCCAGCAGTGAAGGGACAGGGCGCGCAGATACGCAGTATTTT
CASSEGTGRADTQYF